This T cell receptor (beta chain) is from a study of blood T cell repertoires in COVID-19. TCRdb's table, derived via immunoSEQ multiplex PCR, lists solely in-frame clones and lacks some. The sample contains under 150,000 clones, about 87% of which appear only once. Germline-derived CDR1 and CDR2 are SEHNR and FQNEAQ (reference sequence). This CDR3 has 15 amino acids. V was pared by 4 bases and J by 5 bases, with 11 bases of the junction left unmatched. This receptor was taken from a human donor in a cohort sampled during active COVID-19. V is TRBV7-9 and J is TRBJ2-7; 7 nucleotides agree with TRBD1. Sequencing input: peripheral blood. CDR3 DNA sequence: TGTGCCAGCAGCTCCCCTTCAGGGGGAATCCACGAGCAGTACTTC. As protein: CASSSPSGGIHEQYF.